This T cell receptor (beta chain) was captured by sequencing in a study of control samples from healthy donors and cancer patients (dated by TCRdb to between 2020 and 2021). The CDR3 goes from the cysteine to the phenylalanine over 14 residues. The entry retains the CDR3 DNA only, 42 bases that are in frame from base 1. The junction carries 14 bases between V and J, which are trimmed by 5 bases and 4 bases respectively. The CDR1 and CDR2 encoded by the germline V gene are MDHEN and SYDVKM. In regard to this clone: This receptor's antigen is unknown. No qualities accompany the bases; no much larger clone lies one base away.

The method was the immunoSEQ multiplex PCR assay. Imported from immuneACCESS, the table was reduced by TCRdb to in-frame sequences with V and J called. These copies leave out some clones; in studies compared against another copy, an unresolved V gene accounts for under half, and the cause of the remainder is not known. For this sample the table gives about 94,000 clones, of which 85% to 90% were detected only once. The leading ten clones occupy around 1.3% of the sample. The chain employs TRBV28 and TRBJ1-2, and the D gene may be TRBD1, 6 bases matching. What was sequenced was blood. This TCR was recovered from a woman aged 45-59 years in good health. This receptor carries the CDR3 CASSPTRGVYGYTF. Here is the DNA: TGTGCCAGCAGTCCCACCAGGGGCGTCTATGGCTACACCTTC.